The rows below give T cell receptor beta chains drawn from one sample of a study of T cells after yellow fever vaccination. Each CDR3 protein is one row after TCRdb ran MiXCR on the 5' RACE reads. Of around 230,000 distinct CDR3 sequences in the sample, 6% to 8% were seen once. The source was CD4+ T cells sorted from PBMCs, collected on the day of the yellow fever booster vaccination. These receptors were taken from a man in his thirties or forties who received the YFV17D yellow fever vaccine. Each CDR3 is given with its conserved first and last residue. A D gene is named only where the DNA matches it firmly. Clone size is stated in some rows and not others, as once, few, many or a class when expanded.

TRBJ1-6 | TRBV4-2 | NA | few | CASSAYNSPLHF | TGTGCCAGCAGTGCCTATAATTCACCCCTCCACTTT
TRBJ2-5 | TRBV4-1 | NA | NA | CASSQDRSGKTQYF | TGCGCCAGCAGCCAAGATCGTTCTGGAAAGACCCAGTACTTC
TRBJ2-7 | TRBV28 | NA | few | CASSLHRVPYEQYF | TGTGCCAGCAGTTTACACAGGGTACCCTACGAGCAGTACTTC
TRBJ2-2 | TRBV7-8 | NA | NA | CASSPYPFWTTNTGELFF | TGTGCCAGCAGCCCCTACCCCTTCTGGACCACGAACACCGGGGAGCTGTTTTTT
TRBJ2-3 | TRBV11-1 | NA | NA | CASSGADQGTQYF | TGTGCCAGCAGCGGAGCGGACCAAGGGACGCAGTATTTT
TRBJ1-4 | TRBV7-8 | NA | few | CASSRTNEKLFF | TGTGCCAGCAGCAGAACAAATGAAAAACTGTTTTTT
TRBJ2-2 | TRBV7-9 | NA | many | CASSWGNTGELFF | TGTGCCAGCAGTTGGGGGAACACCGGGGAGCTGTTTTTT
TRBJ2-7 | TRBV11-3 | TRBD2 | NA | CASSYVGLAGAHEQYF | TGTGCCAGCAGCTACGTCGGACTAGCGGGAGCCCACGAGCAGTACTTC
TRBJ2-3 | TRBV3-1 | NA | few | CASSLMGNGADTQYF | TGTGCCAGCAGCCTCATGGGAAACGGGGCAGATACGCAGTATTTT
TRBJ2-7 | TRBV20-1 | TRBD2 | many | CSARSELAGGYEQYF | TGCAGTGCTAGGTCGGAACTAGCGGGAGGTTACGAGCAGTACTTC
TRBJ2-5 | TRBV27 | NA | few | CASKAVSQETQYF | TGTGCCAGCAAAGCGGTATCACAAGAGACCCAGTACTTC
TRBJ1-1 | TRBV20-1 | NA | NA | CSAFRATEAFF | TGCAGTGCTTTCCGGGCCACTGAAGCTTTCTTT
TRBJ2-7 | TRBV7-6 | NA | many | CASSPETTGTYEQYF | TGTGCCAGCAGCCCAGAAACAACAGGGACCTACGAGCAGTACTTC
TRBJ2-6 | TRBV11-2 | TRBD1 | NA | CASSLFGTGSMSSGANVLTF | TGTGCCAGCAGCTTATTTGGGACAGGATCGATGAGCTCTGGGGCCAACGTCCTGACTTTC
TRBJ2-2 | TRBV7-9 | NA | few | CASSPIDGWTGELFF | TGTGCCAGCAGCCCTATCGACGGGTGGACCGGGGAGCTGTTTTTT
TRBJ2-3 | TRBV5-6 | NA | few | CASSLGGGRSDTQYF | TGTGCCAGCAGCTTAGGAGGAGGGAGGTCAGATACGCAGTATTTT
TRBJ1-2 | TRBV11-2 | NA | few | CASSLDVFAYGYTF | TGTGCCAGCAGCTTAGACGTCTTTGCCTATGGCTACACCTTC
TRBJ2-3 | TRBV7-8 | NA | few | CASSLDFGQDTQYF | TGTGCCAGCAGCTTAGACTTTGGCCAAGATACGCAGTATTTT
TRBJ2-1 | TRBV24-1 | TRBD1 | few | CATSALGGQGRPNEQFF | TGTGCCACCAGTGCCCTCGGGGGACAGGGTCGGCCAAATGAGCAGTTCTTC
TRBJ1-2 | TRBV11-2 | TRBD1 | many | CASSRDRDNGYTF | TGTGCCAGCAGCCGGGACAGGGATAATGGCTACACCTTC
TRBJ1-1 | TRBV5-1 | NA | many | CASGLEGGRTEAFF | TGCGCCAGCGGTCTCGAAGGGGGAAGGACTGAAGCTTTCTTT
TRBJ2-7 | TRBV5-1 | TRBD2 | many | CASSLSGLAGADEQYF | TGCGCCAGCAGCTTGTCAGGGCTAGCGGGAGCGGACGAGCAGTACTTC
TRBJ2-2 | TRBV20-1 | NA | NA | CSARDGGSGNVAYGELFF | TGCAGTGCTAGAGATGGGGGGAGCGGAAACGTTGCCTACGGGGAGCTGTTTTTT
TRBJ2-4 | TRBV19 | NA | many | CASSIGSTSYF | TGTGCCAGTAGTATCGGGTCGACTTCCTACTTC
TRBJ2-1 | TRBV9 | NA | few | CASNRESYNEQFF | TGTGCCAGCAACAGAGAATCCTACAATGAGCAGTTCTTC
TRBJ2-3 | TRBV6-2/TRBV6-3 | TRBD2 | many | CASSYRTSAGDTQYF | TGTGCCAGCAGTTACCGAACTAGCGCCGGAGATACGCAGTATTTT
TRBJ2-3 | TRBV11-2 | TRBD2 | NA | CASSLVGGSTSGNTDTQYF | TGTGCCAGCAGCTTAGTCGGAGGTTCGACTAGCGGGAACACAGATACGCAGTATTTT
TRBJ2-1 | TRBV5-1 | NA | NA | CASSLRFGRTGDEQFF | TGCGCCAGCAGCTTGCGGTTCGGGCGTACTGGGGATGAGCAGTTCTTC
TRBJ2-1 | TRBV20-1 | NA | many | CSARGSYNEQFF | TGCAGTGCTAGGGGCAGTTACAATGAGCAGTTCTTC
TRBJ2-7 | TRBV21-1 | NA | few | CAVVRAEGTYEQYF | TGTGCCGTCGTGCGGGCAGAGGGGACTTACGAGCAGTACTTC
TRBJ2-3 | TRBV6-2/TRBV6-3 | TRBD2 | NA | CASRRELDTQYF | TGTGCCAGCAGGCGGGAGCTAGATACGCAGTATTTT
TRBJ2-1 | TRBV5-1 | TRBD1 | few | CASSTGTGGGDEQFF | TGCGCCAGCAGCACGGGGACAGGGGGCGGGGATGAGCAGTTCTTC
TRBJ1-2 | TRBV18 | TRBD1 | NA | CASEAALQGQGYTF | TGTGCCAGCGAGGCGGCTTTACAGGGGCAAGGCTACACCTTC
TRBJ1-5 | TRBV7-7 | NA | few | CASSAGAGQPQHF | TGTGCTAGCAGCGCAGGGGCAGGTCAGCCCCAGCATTTT